This T cell receptor (beta chain) was identified during a study of cytomegalovirus exposure and HLA in healthy donors. The repertoire was sequenced with immunoSEQ multiplex PCR; TCRdb's copy has only in-frame clones and lacks some. The table includes about 130,000 clones, approximately 92% detected once. CDR1 KGHSH and CDR2 LQKENI come from the germline V gene. The CDR3 runs to 15 residues. V gave up 2 bases and J gave up 0 bases, with 11 bases separating them. The specimen was PBMCs. This TCR was recovered from a young woman in good health and CMV-seronegative. The chain combines TRBV18 with TRBJ2-7, with a possible D match to TRBD1 (6 bases). The CDR3 region has the DNA TGTGCCAGCTCACCAGGGGACAAGGCCTCCTACGAGCAGTACTTC. This sequence encodes CASSPGDKASYEQYF. Complete variable domain (other parts from reference TRBV18 and TRBJ2-7): NAGVMQNPRHLVRRRGQEARLRCSPMKGHSHVYWYRQLPEEGLKFMVYLQKENIIDESGMPKERFSAEFPKEGPSILRIQQVVRGDSAAYFCASSPGDKASYEQYFGPGTRLTVT.